This T cell receptor (beta chain) emerged from a study of T cell repertoires in cytomegalovirus infection. Study-wide background: Indications came from public TCR beta signatures; they pointed to CMV infection and to a matching HLA type.

The CDR3 has 16 amino acids. Trimming removed 0 bases at V and 7 bases at J, with 16 bases between. Per the germline V gene, CDR1 is MNHEY and CDR2 is SVGAGI. MiXCR, applied by TCRdb to the reads, yields one record per CDR3 protein. The top ten clones hold about 24% of a sample with under 600,000 distinct CDR3 sequences, about 15% of them seen once. This clonotype appeared many times. Input material: CD8+ T cells from PBMCs. The sequence was obtained from a human donor in good health (CMV status not recorded). Some clones in this sample may be carry-over from other donors' samples. The chain employs TRBV6-5 and TRBJ2-1; no reliable D call. CDR3 in amino acids: CASSYSVGGVLNEQFF. CDR3 DNA: TGTGCCAGCAGTTACTCCGTTGGTGGGGTTTTGAATGAGCAGTTCTTC.